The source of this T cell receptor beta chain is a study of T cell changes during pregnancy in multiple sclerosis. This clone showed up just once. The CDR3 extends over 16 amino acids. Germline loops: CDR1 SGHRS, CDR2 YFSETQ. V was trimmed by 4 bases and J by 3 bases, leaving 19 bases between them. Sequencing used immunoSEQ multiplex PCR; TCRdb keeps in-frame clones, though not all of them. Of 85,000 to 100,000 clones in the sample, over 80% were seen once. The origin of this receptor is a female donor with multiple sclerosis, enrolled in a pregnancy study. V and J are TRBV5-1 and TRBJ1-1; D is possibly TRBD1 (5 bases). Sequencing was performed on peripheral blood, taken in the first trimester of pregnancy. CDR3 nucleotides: TGCGCCAGCAGCCCTGTCCCCGGTCAGGGCTACACTGAAGCTTTCTTT. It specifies CASSPVPGQGYTEAFF.